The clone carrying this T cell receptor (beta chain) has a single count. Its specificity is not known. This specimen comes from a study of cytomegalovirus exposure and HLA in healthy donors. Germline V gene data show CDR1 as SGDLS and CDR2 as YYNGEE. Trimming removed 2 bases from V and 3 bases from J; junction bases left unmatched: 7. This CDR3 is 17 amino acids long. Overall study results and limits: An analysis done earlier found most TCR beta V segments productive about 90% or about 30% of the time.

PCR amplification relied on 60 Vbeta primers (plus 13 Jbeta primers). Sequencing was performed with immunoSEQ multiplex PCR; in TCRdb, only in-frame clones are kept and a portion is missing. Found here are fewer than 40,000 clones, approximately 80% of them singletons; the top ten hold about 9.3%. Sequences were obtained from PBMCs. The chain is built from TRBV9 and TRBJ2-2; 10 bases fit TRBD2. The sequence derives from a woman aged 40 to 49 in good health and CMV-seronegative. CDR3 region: CASSVERGGRDTGELFF. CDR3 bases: TGTGCCAGCAGCGTTGAGCGGGGGGGCCGTGACACCGGGGAGCTGTTTTTT.